A single sample is the source of the 15 T cell receptor beta chains below, sequenced in a study of T cell responses to AZD1222 COVID-19 vaccine (TCRdb year 2021). The library relied on the immunoSEQ multiplex PCR assay. TCRdb took over this immuneACCESS table, retaining in-frame rearrangements with V and J assigned. Such tables are incomplete; in checked studies, under half of the missing clones stem from an unresolved V gene, and the remainder is unexplained. For this sample there are about 270,000 clones; almost 95% appear just once. The ten most abundant clones make up around 0.58% of the sample. According to the study, the label for this sample's time point signals: about 28 days (+/-7) after the second vaccine dose. The sample here was peripheral blood, taken 28 days after the second AZD1222 dose. The receptor source for this set is an adult who received the AZD1222 COVID-19 vaccine.

This chain joins TRBV12-3 or TRBV12-4 and TRBJ1-1; TRBD1 is a possible D gene (6 bases). This CDR3 contains 12 residues. V was shortened by 6 bases and J by 10 bases, with 15 bases between the two germline ends. The CDR3 sequence: CASSPDRLGAFF. DNA of the CDR3: TGTGCCAGCAGCCCAGACAGGTTAGGAGCTTTCTTT.

This clone came up once. This rearrangement joins TRBV5-1 to TRBJ2-7; 8 bases fit TRBD1. The CDR3 loop spans 14 amino acids. The V gene's germline CDR1 is SGHRS and CDR2 YFSETQ. V was pared by 4 bases and J by 3 bases, with 6 bases of the junction left unmatched. The CDR3 DNA follows: TGCGCCAGCAGCCAGGGACAGGACCTCTACGAGCAGTACTTC. Protein product: CASSQGQDLYEQYF.

A single count supports this clone. The genes are TRBV5-5 and TRBJ1-2; 8 bases are a match to TRBD1. This CDR3 is 14 amino acids long. Germline assignment: CDR1 SGHKS and CDR2 YYEKEE (reference sequence). After removal of 4 bases from V and 3 bases from J, the junction contained 5 bases not matched to a gene. The CDR3 bases are TGTGCCAGCAGCCCAACAGGGGGAGACTATGGCTACACCTTC. It encodes CASSPTGGDYGYTF.

V is TRBV6-5 and J is TRBJ1-2; tentatively, D is TRBD1 (5 bases). Germline V gives CDR1 MNHEY, CDR2 SVGAGI. The CDR3 is 13 amino acids. With 7 bases removed from V and 7 bases from J, the gap between germline ends came to 16 bases. CDR3 sequence reads: CASTQGGRGGYTF. CDR3 coding DNA: TGTGCCAGCACCCAAGGAGGTAGGGGTGGCTACACCTTC.

V and J are TRBV6-5 and TRBJ2-1; possibly TRBD1 for D (6 bases). The CDR3 consists of 15 residues. CDR1 is MNHEY and CDR2 is SVGAGI in the germline V gene. V lost 8 bases and J 0 bases, leaving 14 bases between the germline ends. The CDR3 region is CASASGVSSYNEQFF. DNA of the CDR3: TGTGCCAGCGCGTCAGGGGTCAGCTCCTACAATGAGCAGTTCTTC.

This clone was seen only a few times. The genes are TRBV6-5 and TRBJ2-5; D is perhaps TRBD2 (6 bases). The CDR3 is 13 amino acids. Germline CDR1 MNHEY, CDR2 SVGAGI. Deletions cut 2 bases from V and 5 bases from J, with 9 bases between. CDR3 in DNA: TGTGCCAGCAGTTACCTAGCGAGGGAGACCCAGTACTTC. It codes for CASSYLARETQYF.

The rearrangement joins TRBV28 to TRBJ2-1, with 12 bases aligning to TRBD1. Germline V gene sequence: CDR1 MDHEN, CDR2 SYDVKM. The CDR3 spans 14 residues. V gave up 5 bases and J gave up 8 bases; unmatched junction bases: 4. CDR3 sequence: CASSPGTGGDEQFF. The CDR3, as DNA: TGTGCCAGCAGTCCCGGGACAGGGGGCGATGAGCAGTTCTTC.

The chain combines TRBV5-1 with TRBJ1-1, with TRBD1 as a possible D gene (5 bases). Germline assignment: CDR1 SGHRS and CDR2 YFSETQ. V was clipped by 1 base and J by 3 bases, with 13 bases between them. The length of the CDR3 is 15 residues. The CDR3 reads CASSLSGQGHTEAFF. CDR3 in DNA: TGCGCCAGCAGCTTGAGTGGCCAGGGACACACTGAAGCTTTCTTT.

This rearrangement joins TRBV10-2 to TRBJ1-1; D unresolved. There are 13 residues in the CDR3. The V gene's germline CDR1 is WSHSY and CDR2 SAAADI. V lost 10 bases and J 4 bases, leaving 16 bases between the germline ends. CDR3: CATLPVSSTEAFF. The CDR3 nucleotides are TGCGCCACCTTACCGGTGTCGAGCACTGAAGCTTTCTTT.

This clone was observed once. This chain joins TRBV20-1 and TRBJ1-5, with 9 bases identical to TRBD1. Trimming removed 3 bases from V and 3 bases from J; junction bases left unmatched: 9. The CDR3 extends over 16 amino acids. CDR1 DFQATT and CDR2 SNEGSKA come from the germline V gene (reference sequence). CDR3 nucleotides: TGCAGTGCTAGTGCCTTGGGACAGGGAAACAATCAGCCCCAGCATTTT. Amino acid sequence: CSASALGQGNNQPQHF.

The CDR3 sequence: CASSLFKYEQYF. The CDR3 DNA sequence: TGTGCCAGCAGTTTATTCAAGTACGAGCAGTACTTC. The chain joins TRBV28 to TRBJ2-7; D gene uncertain. V gave up 1 base and J gave up 4 bases, with 5 bases separating them. CDR1 and CDR2 from the germline V gene are MDHEN and SYDVKM. CDR3 length equals 12 residues. The full variable domain, in which reference TRBV28 and TRBJ2-7 provide the parts outside the CDR3, is DVKVTQSSRYLVKRTGEKVFLECVQDMDHENMFWYRQDPGLGLRLIYFSYDVKMKEKGDIPEGYSVSREKKERFSLILESASTNQTSMYLCASSLFKYEQYFGPGTRLTVT.

This chain joins TRBV11-1 and TRBJ1-2; D might be TRBD1 (5 bases). CDR1 is SGHAT, CDR2 FQDESV, per germline (reference sequence). This CDR3 contains 12 residues. Trimming took 6 bases from V and 6 from J, leaving 11 bases between them. The CDR3 coding sequence is TGTGCCAGCAGGTTCCCCAGGGATGGCTACACCTTC. Amino acids: CASRFPRDGYTF.

The chain carries TRBV7-8 and TRBJ2-2, with a tentative D call TRBD2 (5 bases). The CDR3 covers 13 residues. Looked up from germline, CDR1 is SGHVS and CDR2 is FQNEAQ. V dropped 4 bases and J dropped 6 bases, with 9 bases sitting between them. The CDR3 bases are TGTGCCAGCAGCTCCGGGGTGGCCGGGGAGCTGTTTTTT. It codes for CASSSGVAGELFF.

V and J are TRBV30 and TRBJ1-5; TRBD1 might be the D (5 bases). Between the trimmed V and J ends, which lost 2 bases and 0 bases, there was a span of 20 bases. This CDR3 spans 18 amino acids. CDR1 GTSNPN and CDR2 SVGIG come from the germline V gene (reference sequence). The CDR3 bases are TGTGCCTGGAGTATTCGGGACCGCGGGGTATATAGCAATCAGCCCCAGCATTTT. Its translation: CAWSIRDRGVYSNQPQHF.

The chain uses TRBV19 and TRBJ1-6; TRBD1 agrees at 8 bases. The CDR3 is 14 amino acids. V dropped 4 bases and J dropped 6; count of bases not matched to a gene: 2. CDR1 and CDR2 from the germline V gene are LNHDA and SQIVND (reference sequence). The CDR3 coding sequence is TGTGCCAGTAGTAAAGGGACAGGTAATTCACCCCTCCACTTT. Protein: CASSKGTGNSPLHF.